Following are 26 T cell receptor beta chains from one sample sequenced in a study of shared clonotypes between healthy human individuals. Produced via immunoSEQ multiplex PCR; TCRdb's table is partial and in-frame only. The sample comprises around 2.5 million clones, 80% to 95% of which are singletons, and approximately 0.36% rests with the top ten. Sequencing was done on a sample of naive CD4+ T cells from PBMCs. Subset of the sample: CD45RA+ positively selected. Every receptor here comes from a man aged 18 to 35 in good health. Some clones in this sample may be carry-over from other donors' samples.

This rearrangement joins TRBV13 to TRBJ2-7; 8 nucleotides agree with TRBD2. Germline loops: CDR1 PRHDT, CDR2 FYEKMQ (reference sequence). This CDR3 region has 13 residues. V gave up 4 bases and J gave up 6 bases; unmatched junction bases: 5. The chain's CDR3 is CASSSSGRAEQYF. The DNA for the CDR3 is TGTGCCAGCAGCTCTAGCGGGCGCGCCGAGCAGTACTTC.

This chain links TRBV29-1 with TRBJ2-7; the D call may be TRBD1 or TRBD2 (5 bases each). V was pared by 3 bases and J by 1 base, with 13 bases between. This CDR3 has 14 residues. CDR1 SQVTM and CDR2 ANQGSEA come from the germline V gene. The CDR3 protein is CSVEGTGASYEQYF. The CDR3 coding sequence is TGCAGCGTTGAGGGGACGGGCGCTTCCTACGAGCAGTACTTC.

The rearrangement joins TRBV19 to TRBJ1-1, with 7 nucleotides matching TRBD1. CDR3 length: 15 amino acids. The J segment lost 1 base and the V segment lost 4 bases, leaving 6 bases of the junction unmatched. Germline V CDR1 and CDR2: LNHDA, SQIVND (reference sequence). The CDR3 nucleotides are TGTGCCAGTAGTAGTTACAGGGGTTGGAACACTGAAGCTTTCTTT. Protein: CASSSYRGWNTEAFF.

The chain carries TRBV6-4 and TRBJ1-5; D is uncertain. V lost 6 bases and J 0 bases, leaving 15 bases between the germline ends. Germline assignment: CDR1 MRHNA and CDR2 SNTAGT. The CDR3 loop spans 16 amino acids. The CDR3 region is CASSDPTAYSNQPQHF. DNA of the CDR3: TGTGCCAGCAGCGACCCGACGGCATATAGCAATCAGCCCCAGCATTTT.

The V gene is TRBV28, the J gene TRBJ2-3; 12 positions match TRBD2. Germline V lookup: CDR1 MDHEN, CDR2 SYDVKM. V trimming: 4 bases; J trimming: 3 bases; junction bases outside the gene matches: 5. The CDR3 is made up of 16 amino acids. The CDR3 spells CASSSGTSGHTDTQYF. The CDR3 DNA follows: TGTGCCAGCAGTTCCGGGACTAGCGGGCATACAGATACGCAGTATTTT. Drawing the rest from reference TRBV28 and TRBJ2-3, the complete variable domain is DVKVTQSSRYLVKRTGEKVFLECVQDMDHENMFWYRQDPGLGLRLIYFSYDVKMKEKGDIPEGYSVSREKKERFSLILESASTNQTSMYLCASSSGTSGHTDTQYFGPGTRLTVL.

CDR3 nucleotides: TGTGCCAGTGAATTAGGGGGAATTAACACTGAAGCTTTCTTT. This encodes CASELGGINTEAFF. The chain employs TRBV7-9 and TRBJ1-1; perhaps TRBD1 as D (6 bases). Trimming removed 9 bases at V and 2 bases at J, with 16 bases between. The CDR3 covers 14 residues. CDR1 is SEHNR and CDR2 is FQNEAQ in the germline V gene (reference sequence).

This CDR3 is CASSSTGGYSGNTIYF. The CDR3 DNA follows: TGCGCCAGCAGCTCTACAGGCGGTTACTCTGGAAACACCATATATTTT. J is TRBJ1-3 and V is TRBV5-1; D is possibly TRBD1 (5 bases). Trimming removed 3 bases at V and 0 bases at J, with 13 bases between. Germline lookup yields CDR1 SGHRS and CDR2 YFSETQ. The CDR3 totals 16 residues. Full variable domain (rest looked up from reference TRBV5-1 and TRBJ1-3): KAGVTQTPRYLIKTRGQQVTLSCSPISGHRSVSWYQQTPGQGLQFLFEYFSETQRNKGNFPGRFSGRQFSNSRSEMNVSTLELGDSALYLCASSSTGGYSGNTIYFGEGSWLTVV.

The chain links TRBV28 to TRBJ2-7; D unclear. The CDR3 length is 13 residues. The V end lost 6 bases, the J end lost 5 bases, and 14 bases lay between the germline ends. Germline values: CDR1 MDHEN, CDR2 SYDVKM. CDR3 in amino acids: CASRSLVRNEQYF. In DNA, the CDR3 is TGTGCCAGCAGGTCTTTAGTGAGGAACGAGCAGTACTTC. Looking up the rest from reference TRBV28 and TRBJ2-7 gives the full variable domain: DVKVTQSSRYLVKRTGEKVFLECVQDMDHENMFWYRQDPGLGLRLIYFSYDVKMKEKGDIPEGYSVSREKKERFSLILESASTNQTSMYLCASRSLVRNEQYFGPGTRLTVT.

The chain recombines TRBV6-6 with TRBJ1-2, with D tentatively TRBD1 (5 bases). CDR1 and CDR2 from the germline V gene are MNHNY and SVGAGI (reference sequence). The V end was cut by 6 bases, the J end by 0 bases, with 14 bases between. CDR3 length: 15 residues. CDR3 sequence (DNA): TGTGCCAGCAGCCCCGACAGTAACTCTAACTATGGCTACACCTTC. Translated, it gives CASSPDSNSNYGYTF.

The chain links TRBV19 to TRBJ2-5; 9 bases align to TRBD2. Germline V gene lookup returns CDR1 LNHDA and CDR2 SQIVND (reference sequence). After removal of 7 bases from V and 9 bases from J, the junction contained 21 bases not matched to a gene. The CDR3 has 17 residues. Written as DNA, the CDR3 is TGTGCCAGTACCCCAGCAATCGGGACTAGCAGCTCTAAGGCCCAGTACTTC. Translation: CASTPAIGTSSSKAQYF.

The chain is built from TRBV13 and TRBJ2-3, with TRBD1 identical over 8 bases. Trimming removed 3 bases from V and 1 base from J; junction bases left unmatched: 0. Per the germline V gene, CDR1 is PRHDT and CDR2 is FYEKMQ (reference sequence). This CDR3 spans 14 amino acids. As DNA, the CDR3 is TGTGCCAGCAGCTTCAGGGGGCGCACAGATACGCAGTATTTT. Translating gives CASSFRGRTDTQYF.

V and J are TRBV2 and TRBJ2-2; 7 positions agree with TRBD1. From germline, CDR1 is SNHLY and CDR2 FYNNEI. There are 16 residues in the CDR3. J gave up 4 bases and V 5 bases, and 10 bases lay outside the gene matches. CDR3 nucleotides: TGTGCCAGCAGTCCAGAGGGACAGTCTCCCACCGGGGAGCTGTTTTTT. Translating it yields CASSPEGQSPTGELFF. Drawing the rest from reference TRBV2 and TRBJ2-2, the complete variable domain is EPEVTQTPSHQVTQMGQEVILRCVPISNHLYFYWYRQILGQKVEFLVSFYNNEISEKSEIFDDQFSVERPDGSNFTLKIRSTKLEDSAMYFCASSPEGQSPTGELFFGEGSRLTVL.

In DNA form, the CDR3 reads TGTGCCAGCAGTAAATCGACGCGGGGAGACTTTCACTACGAGCAGTACTTC. It translates to CASSKSTRGDFHYEQYF. The rearrangement links TRBV28 to TRBJ2-7; D may be TRBD2 (6 bases). CDR3 size: 17 residues. Germline V gene sequence: CDR1 MDHEN, CDR2 SYDVKM. V was cut by 5 bases and J by 3 bases, with 23 bases left in between.

This rearrangement joins TRBV4-2 to TRBJ1-5, with D perhaps TRBD1 (5 bases). The CDR3 is made up of 16 amino acids. The germline V and J ends were trimmed by 1 base and 2 bases, with 12 bases remaining between them. Germline assignment: CDR1 LGHNA and CDR2 YNFKEQ. This CDR3 is CASSQGDSLGNQPQHF. The CDR3 DNA reads as TGTGCCAGCAGCCAAGGCGACAGTCTAGGCAATCAGCCCCAGCATTTT.

The J gene is TRBJ1-3, the V gene TRBV28, with 9 bases lining up with TRBD1. The germline gives CDR1 MDHEN, CDR2 SYDVKM. V shed 4 bases and J 2 bases; nucleotides not matched to a gene: 12. The CDR3 length is 18 residues. The CDR3 loop is CASSSLNLGTGTGNTIYF. CDR3 in DNA: TGTGCCAGCAGTTCTTTAAACCTCGGGACAGGGACTGGAAACACCATATATTTT.

This chain connects TRBV10-1 to TRBJ2-7, with D possibly matching TRBD2 (5 bases). The CDR3 consists of 16 residues. CDR1 and CDR2 (germline): WNHNN, SYGVQD (reference sequence). The V gene lost 4 bases and the J gene lost 2 bases, with 18 bases spanning the gap. Here the CDR3 reads CASSVNREPSPYEQYF. The DNA of the CDR3 is TGCGCCAGCAGTGTAAATCGGGAACCGTCACCCTACGAGCAGTACTTC.

The J gene is TRBJ2-2, the V gene TRBV5-4; D call uncertain. Trimming left V 3 bases short and J 2 bases short, with 14 bases between. Germline V gene lookup returns CDR1 SGHNT and CDR2 YYREEE (reference sequence). The CDR3 runs to 16 residues. The CDR3 loop is CASSSDLSANTGELFF. CDR3 bases: TGTGCCAGCAGCTCGGATTTATCGGCTAACACCGGGGAGCTGTTTTTT.

The chain is built from TRBV11-2 and TRBJ2-1; perhaps TRBD1 as D (6 bases). Trimming took 5 bases from V and 9 from J, leaving 23 bases between them. This CDR3 is built from 16 residues. CDR1 and CDR2 (germline): SGHAT, FQNNGV. The CDR3 region has the DNA TGTGCCAGCAGCCCCCACCAGGGGCCCTCTCTAGGTGAGCAGTTCTTC. As protein: CASSPHQGPSLGEQFF.

Details on this clone: The sample has other DNA sequences that encode this CDR3 too. The chain carries TRBV6-5 and TRBJ1-2, with D possibly being TRBD1 (5 bases). V was shortened by 2 bases and J by 7 bases, with 8 bases between the two germline ends. Germline CDR1 MNHEY, CDR2 SVGAGI. The CDR3 has 12 residues. Here the CDR3 DNA reads TGTGCCAGCAGTTACGGGGACTCTGGCTACACCTTC. The encoded protein is CASSYGDSGYTF.

The chain joins TRBV18 to TRBJ2-6; D ambiguous. With 1 base removed from V and 0 bases from J, the gap between germline ends came to 7 bases. The CDR3 extends over 16 amino acids. Germline V gene data show CDR1 as KGHSH and CDR2 as LQKENI. The DNA of the CDR3 is TGTGCCAGCTCACCACAAGCTCCCTCTGGGGCCAACGTCCTGACTTTC. Translated, it gives CASSPQAPSGANVLTF.

The chain links TRBV6-1 to TRBJ2-7; weak D call: TRBD1 (6 bases). In germline, CDR1 is MNHNS, CDR2 SASEGT. The CDR3 loop spans 16 amino acids. V was pared by 0 bases and J by 3 bases, with 15 bases between. The CDR3 region has the DNA TGTGCCAGCAGTGAAGCTCTGGCAGGGGACGGCTACGAGCAGTACTTC. This translates into CASSEALAGDGYEQYF.

The chain is built from TRBV28 and TRBJ2-7; D may correspond to TRBD1 or TRBD2 (5 bases each). Trimming cost V 6 bases and J 2 bases, with 17 bases left between them. The CDR3 spans 15 residues. Germline CDR1 is MDHEN and CDR2 is SYDVKM. The CDR3 region is CASSPLGGMPYEQYF. The CDR3 region has the DNA TGTGCCAGCAGCCCACTTGGGGGAATGCCCTACGAGCAGTACTTC.

The V and J genes are TRBV5-1 and TRBJ1-4; the match to TRBD1 covers 7 bases. CDR1 and CDR2 from the germline V gene are SGHRS and YFSETQ. The CDR3 is made up of 14 amino acids. V trimming: 3 bases; J trimming: 6 bases; junction bases outside the gene matches: 5. The CDR3 is CASSYRGGDEKLFF. CDR3 coding DNA: TGCGCCAGCAGCTACAGGGGCGGGGATGAAAAACTGTTTTTT.

This chain links TRBV5-4 with TRBJ1-2; the D is unclear. Germline values: CDR1 SGHNT, CDR2 YYREEE (reference sequence). This CDR3 has 13 amino acids. V was trimmed by 4 bases and J by 4 bases, leaving 11 bases between them. The CDR3 DNA reads as TGTGCCAGCAGCCATACAGCCACCTATGGCTACACCTTC. Translation: CASSHTATYGYTF.

Regarding this clone: Other DNA sequences from this sample encode an identical CDR3 as well. The chain employs TRBV5-1 and TRBJ2-3; a possible D gene is TRBD2 (6 bases). The CDR3 length is 14 residues. V lost 0 bases and J 2 bases, leaving 7 bases between the germline ends. The V gene's germline CDR1 is SGHRS and CDR2 YFSETQ. CDR3 nucleotides: TGCGCCAGCAGCTTGGTACTAGCCACAGATACGCAGTATTTT. Translated: CASSLVLATDTQYF.

The table lists this clone with a count of one. The chain recombines TRBV28 with TRBJ1-4; weak D call: TRBD1 (5 bases). This CDR3 spans 16 amino acids. V dropped 5 bases and J dropped 0 bases, with 13 bases sitting between them. Per the germline V gene, CDR1 is MDHEN and CDR2 is SYDVKM. The chain's CDR3 is CASSTILQATNEKLFF. For the CDR3, the DNA is TGTGCCAGCAGTACCATCCTACAGGCAACTAATGAAAAACTGTTTTTT.